This TCR beta chain is drawn from a study of T-cell memory formation after mild COVID-19. Overall study findings and caveats: Nothing showed for sure that second-wave clones peaking on day 37 were SARS-CoV-2 specific. Some responding clones appeared in pre-infection memory, suggesting cross-reactive memory joined.

This clonotype was seen repeatedly, ten times or more. Its antigen is unidentified. MiXCR, applied by TCRdb to the 5' RACE reads, yields one record per CDR3 protein. This sample yields about 350,000 distinct CDR3 sequences, of which approximately 15% are seen a single time; about 24% belongs to the top ten. This CDR3 is 16 amino acids long. V lost 3 bases and J lost 5, with 18 bases in between. Germline V gene data show CDR1 as SGDLS and CDR2 as YYNGEE. V and J are TRBV9 and TRBJ2-1; D possibly uses TRBD1 or TRBD2 (6 bases each). The sequenced sample consisted of PBMCs or a T cell subset sorted from them (not recorded which). The receptor was isolated from a man between 18 and 29 years old who had mild COVID-19 (a few samples of this study predate the infection). Cell type and time point are not known. The CDR3 protein is CASSATGALIHNEQFF. CDR3 sequence (DNA): TGTGCCAGCAGCGCAACGGGGGCGTTGATCCACAATGAGCAGTTCTTC.